The clone carrying this T cell receptor beta chain was detected only a few times. Antigen specificity is unknown. TCRdb analysed the reads with MiXCR anew, one entry per CDR3 protein. Among over 250,000 distinct CDR3 sequences listed, about 20% were seen once. The sample comes from a study of T cell repertoires in cytomegalovirus infection. Germline assignment: CDR1 GTSNPN and CDR2 SVGIG (reference sequence). V was trimmed by 3 bases and J by 0 bases, leaving 6 bases between them. The CDR3 length is 14 residues. Sequences were derived from cultured PBMCs, sampled from culture after CMV antigen stimulation. This receptor was obtained from a human donor in good health (CMV status not recorded). Some clones in this sample may be carry-over from other donors' samples. V gene TRBV30 combines with J gene TRBJ2-6; D is uncertain. As DNA, the CDR3 is TGTGCCTGGAGGCCAGGCTCTGGGGCCAACGTCCTGACTTTC. Translation: CAWRPGSGANVLTF.